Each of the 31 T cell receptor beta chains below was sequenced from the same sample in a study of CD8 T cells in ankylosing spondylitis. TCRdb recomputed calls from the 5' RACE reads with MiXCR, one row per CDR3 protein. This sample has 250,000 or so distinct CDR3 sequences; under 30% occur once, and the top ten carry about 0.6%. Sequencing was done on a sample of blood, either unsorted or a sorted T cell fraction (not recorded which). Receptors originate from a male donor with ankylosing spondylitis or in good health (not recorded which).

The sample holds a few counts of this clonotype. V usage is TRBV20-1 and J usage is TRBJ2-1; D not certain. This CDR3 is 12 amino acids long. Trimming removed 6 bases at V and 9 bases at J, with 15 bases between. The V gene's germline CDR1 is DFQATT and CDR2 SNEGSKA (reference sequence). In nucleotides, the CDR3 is TGCAGTGCAATCTATGGTATGGTTGAGCAGTTCTTC. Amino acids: CSAIYGMVEQFF.

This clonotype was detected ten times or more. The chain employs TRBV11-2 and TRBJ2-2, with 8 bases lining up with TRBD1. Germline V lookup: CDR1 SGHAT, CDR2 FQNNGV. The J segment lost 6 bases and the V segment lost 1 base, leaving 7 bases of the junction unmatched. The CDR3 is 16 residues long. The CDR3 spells CASSLVRDRGSGELFF. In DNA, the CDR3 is TGTGCCAGCAGCTTAGTCCGTGACAGGGGCTCCGGGGAGCTGTTTTTT.

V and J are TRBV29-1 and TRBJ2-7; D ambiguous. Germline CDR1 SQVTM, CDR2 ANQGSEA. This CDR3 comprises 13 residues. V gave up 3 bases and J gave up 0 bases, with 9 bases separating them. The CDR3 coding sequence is TGCAGCGTTGAGCAGGAACGCTCCTACGAGCAGTACTTC. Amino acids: CSVEQERSYEQYF.

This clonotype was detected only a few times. CDR3: CASSWGTGRNNEQFF. The CDR3 region has the DNA TGTGCCAGCAGCTGGGGGACAGGGCGCAACAATGAGCAGTTCTTC. This rearrangement joins TRBV5-6 to TRBJ2-1; 9 positions agree with TRBD1. The CDR3 runs 15 residues. With V trimmed by 3 bases and J by 5 bases, 6 bases remained unmatched. Germline-derived CDR1 and CDR2 are SGHDT and YYEEEE.

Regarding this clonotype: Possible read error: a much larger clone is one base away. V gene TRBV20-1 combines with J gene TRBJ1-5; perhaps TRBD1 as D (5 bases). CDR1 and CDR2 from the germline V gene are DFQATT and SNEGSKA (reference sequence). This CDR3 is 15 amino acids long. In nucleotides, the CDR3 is TGCAGTGCTAGAGTAGGGAGGGGTGAGGCTCAGCCCCAGCGTTTT. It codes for CSARVGRGEAQPQRF.

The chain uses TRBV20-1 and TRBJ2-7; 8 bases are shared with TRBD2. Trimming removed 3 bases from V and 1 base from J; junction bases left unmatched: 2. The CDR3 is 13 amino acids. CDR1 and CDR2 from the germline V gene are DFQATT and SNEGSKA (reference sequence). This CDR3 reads CSASSGGSYEQYF. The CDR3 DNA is TGCAGTGCTAGCTCGGGGGGGTCCTACGAGCAGTACTTC.

The CDR3 DNA follows: TGTGCCAGCAGCCGAGCGGACTCCTCCTACGAGCAGTACTTC. It yields the protein CASSRADSSYEQYF. The chain recombines TRBV27 with TRBJ2-7; the D gene is possibly TRBD2 (5 bases). CDR1 is MNHEY and CDR2 is SMNVEV in the germline V gene (reference sequence). Trimming left V 6 bases short and J 0 bases short, with 12 bases between. The CDR3 consists of 14 residues.

CDR3 in amino acids: CSVGRGVQETQYF. The CDR3 nucleotides read TGCAGCGTTGGCAGAGGAGTCCAAGAGACCCAGTACTTC. This chain links TRBV29-1 with TRBJ2-5; the D is unclear. This CDR3 contains 13 residues. Germline V CDR1 and CDR2: SQVTM, ANQGSEA. Deletions cut 4 bases from V and 1 base from J, with 10 bases between.

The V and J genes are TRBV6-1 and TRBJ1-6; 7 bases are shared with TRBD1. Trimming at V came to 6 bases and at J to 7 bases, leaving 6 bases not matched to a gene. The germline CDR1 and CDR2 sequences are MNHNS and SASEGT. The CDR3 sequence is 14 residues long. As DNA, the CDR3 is TGTGCCAGCAGACGCGGACAGGAGAATTCACCCCTCCACTTT. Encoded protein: CASRRGQENSPLHF.

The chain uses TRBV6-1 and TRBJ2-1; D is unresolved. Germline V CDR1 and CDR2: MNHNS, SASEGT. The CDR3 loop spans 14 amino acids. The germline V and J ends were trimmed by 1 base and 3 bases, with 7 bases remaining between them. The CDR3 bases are TGTGCCAGCAGTGAAGGTGGAATCTACAATGAGCAGTTCTTC. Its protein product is CASSEGGIYNEQFF.

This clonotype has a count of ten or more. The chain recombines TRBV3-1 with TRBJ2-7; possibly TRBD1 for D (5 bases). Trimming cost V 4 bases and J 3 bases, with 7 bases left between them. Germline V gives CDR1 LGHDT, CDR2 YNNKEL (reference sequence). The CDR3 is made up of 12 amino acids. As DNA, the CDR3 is TGTGCCAGCAGCCGACAGAACTACGAGCAGTACTTC. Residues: CASSRQNYEQYF.

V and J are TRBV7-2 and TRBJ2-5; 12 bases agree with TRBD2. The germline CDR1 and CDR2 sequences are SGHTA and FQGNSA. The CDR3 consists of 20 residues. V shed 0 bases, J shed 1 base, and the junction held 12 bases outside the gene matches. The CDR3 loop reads CASSLAPTSGGAGIQETQYF. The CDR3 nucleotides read TGTGCCAGCAGCTTAGCCCCGACTAGCGGGGGAGCGGGAATCCAAGAGACCCAGTACTTC.

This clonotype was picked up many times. The chain's CDR3 is CASSLGSVGWGEQYF. CDR3 DNA: TGTGCCAGCAGCTTAGGCTCTGTTGGTTGGGGAGAGCAGTACTTC. V gene TRBV7-9 combines with J gene TRBJ2-7; D gene ambiguous. The CDR3 spans 15 residues. Germline V gene sequence: CDR1 SEHNR, CDR2 FQNEAQ (reference sequence). V was shortened by 1 base and J by 7 bases, with 17 bases between the two germline ends.

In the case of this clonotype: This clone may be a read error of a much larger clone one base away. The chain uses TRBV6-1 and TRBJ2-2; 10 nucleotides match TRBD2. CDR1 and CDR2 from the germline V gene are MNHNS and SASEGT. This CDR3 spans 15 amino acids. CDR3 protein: CASRLAGANTGELVF. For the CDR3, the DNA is TGTGCCAGCAGGCTAGCGGGGGCGAACACCGGGGAGCTGGTTTTT.

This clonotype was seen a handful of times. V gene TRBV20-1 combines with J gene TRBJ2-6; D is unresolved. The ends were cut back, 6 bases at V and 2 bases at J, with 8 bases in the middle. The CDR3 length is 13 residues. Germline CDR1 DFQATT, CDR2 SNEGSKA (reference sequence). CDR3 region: CSALIPGANVLTF. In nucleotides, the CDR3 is TGCAGTGCGCTCATTCCTGGGGCCAACGTCCTGACTTTC.

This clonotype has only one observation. The CDR3 loop is CASSTLRTDTQYF. CDR3 nucleotide sequence: TGTGCCAGCAGCACCTTAAGGACAGATACGCAGTATTTT. The V gene is TRBV12-3 or TRBV12-4, the J gene TRBJ2-3; no clear D gene. The CDR3 totals 13 residues. Deletions cut 6 bases from V and 3 bases from J, with 10 bases between.

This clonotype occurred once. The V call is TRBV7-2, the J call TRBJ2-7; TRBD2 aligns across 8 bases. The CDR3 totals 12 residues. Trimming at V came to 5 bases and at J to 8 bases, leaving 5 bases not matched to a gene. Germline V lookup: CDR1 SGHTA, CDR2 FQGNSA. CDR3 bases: TGTGCCAGCAGCCCGGGGGGGCAGAAGCAGTACTTC. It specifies CASSPGGQKQYF.

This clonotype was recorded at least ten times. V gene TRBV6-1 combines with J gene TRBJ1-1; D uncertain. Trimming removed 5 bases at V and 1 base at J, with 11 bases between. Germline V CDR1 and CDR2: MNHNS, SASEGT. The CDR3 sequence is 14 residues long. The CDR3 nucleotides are TGTGCCAGCAGTCCAACTGAATGGAACACTGAAGCTTTCTTT. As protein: CASSPTEWNTEAFF.

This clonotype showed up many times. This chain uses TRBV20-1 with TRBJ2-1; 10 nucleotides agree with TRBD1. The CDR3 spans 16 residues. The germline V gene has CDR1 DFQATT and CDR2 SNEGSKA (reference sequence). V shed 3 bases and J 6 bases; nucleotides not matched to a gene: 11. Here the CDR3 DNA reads TGCAGTGCTAGCGTGGCCGGGGACAGGGGACGCAATGAGCAGTTCTTC. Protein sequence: CSASVAGDRGRNEQFF.

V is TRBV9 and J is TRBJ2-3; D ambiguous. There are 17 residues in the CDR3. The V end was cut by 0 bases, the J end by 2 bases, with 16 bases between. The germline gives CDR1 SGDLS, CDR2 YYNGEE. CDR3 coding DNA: TGTGCCAGCAGCGTAGAGCCAGGCGGTACCTTCACAGATACGCAGTATTTT. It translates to CASSVEPGGTFTDTQYF.

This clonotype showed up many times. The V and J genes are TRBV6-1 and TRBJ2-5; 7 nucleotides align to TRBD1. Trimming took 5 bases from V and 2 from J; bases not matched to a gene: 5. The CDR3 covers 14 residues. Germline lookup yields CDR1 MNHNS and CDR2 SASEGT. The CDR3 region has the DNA TGTGCCAGCAGTAGGGGCAGGGGGCAAGAGACCCAGTACTTC. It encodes CASSRGRGQETQYF.

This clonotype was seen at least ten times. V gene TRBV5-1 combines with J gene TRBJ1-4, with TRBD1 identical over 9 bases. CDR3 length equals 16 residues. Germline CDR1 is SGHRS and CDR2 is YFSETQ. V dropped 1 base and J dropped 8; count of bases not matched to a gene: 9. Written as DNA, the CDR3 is TGCGCCAGCAGCTTGTTTCCTACAGGGGGCGGGGAAAAACTGTTTTTT. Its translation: CASSLFPTGGGEKLFF.

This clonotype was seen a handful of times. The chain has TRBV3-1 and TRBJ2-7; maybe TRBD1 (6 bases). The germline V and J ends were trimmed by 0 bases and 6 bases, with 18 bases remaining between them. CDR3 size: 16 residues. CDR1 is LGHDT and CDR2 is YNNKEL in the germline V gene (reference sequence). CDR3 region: CASSQEPNREGSEQYF. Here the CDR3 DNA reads TGTGCCAGCAGCCAAGAACCCAACAGGGAAGGCTCCGAGCAGTACTTC.

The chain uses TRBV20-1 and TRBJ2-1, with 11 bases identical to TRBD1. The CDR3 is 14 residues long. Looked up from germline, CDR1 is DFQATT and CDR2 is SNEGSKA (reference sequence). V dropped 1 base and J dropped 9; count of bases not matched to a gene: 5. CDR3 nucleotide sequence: TGCAGTGCTAGAGCCGGACAGGGGGCGGCTGAGCAGTTCTTC. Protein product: CSARAGQGAAEQFF.

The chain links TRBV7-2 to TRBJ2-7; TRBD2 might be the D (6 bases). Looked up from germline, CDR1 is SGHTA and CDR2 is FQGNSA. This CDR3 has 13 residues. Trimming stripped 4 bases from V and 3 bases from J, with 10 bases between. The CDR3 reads CASSWEAGYEQYF. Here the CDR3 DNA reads TGTGCCAGCAGCTGGGAGGCCGGCTACGAGCAGTACTTC.

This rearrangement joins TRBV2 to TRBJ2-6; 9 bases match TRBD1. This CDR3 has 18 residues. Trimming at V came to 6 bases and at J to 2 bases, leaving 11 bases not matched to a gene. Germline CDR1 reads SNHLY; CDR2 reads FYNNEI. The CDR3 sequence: CASRKNGQGNPGANVLTF. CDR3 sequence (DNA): TGTGCCAGCAGGAAAAATGGACAGGGGAATCCTGGGGCCAACGTCCTGACTTTC.

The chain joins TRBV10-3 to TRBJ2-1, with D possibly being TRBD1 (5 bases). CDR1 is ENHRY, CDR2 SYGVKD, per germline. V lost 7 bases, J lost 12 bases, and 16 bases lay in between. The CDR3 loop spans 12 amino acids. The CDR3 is CAITNTRVMQFF. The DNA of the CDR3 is TGTGCCATCACGAACACCAGGGTTATGCAGTTCTTC.

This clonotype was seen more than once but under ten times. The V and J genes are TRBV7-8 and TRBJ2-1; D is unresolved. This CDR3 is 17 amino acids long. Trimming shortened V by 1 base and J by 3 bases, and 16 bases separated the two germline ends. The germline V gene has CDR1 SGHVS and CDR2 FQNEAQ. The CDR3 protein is CASSLDARRNSYNEQFF. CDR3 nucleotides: TGTGCCAGCAGCTTAGACGCTAGAAGAAACAGCTACAATGAGCAGTTCTTC.

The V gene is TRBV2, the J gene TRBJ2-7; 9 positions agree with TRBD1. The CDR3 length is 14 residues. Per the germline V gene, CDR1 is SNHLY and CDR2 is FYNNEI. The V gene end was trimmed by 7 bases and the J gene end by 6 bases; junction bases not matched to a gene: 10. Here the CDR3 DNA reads TGTGCCAGCATCCGGGACAGGGAGGTAGCCGAGCAGTACTTC. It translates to CASIRDREVAEQYF.

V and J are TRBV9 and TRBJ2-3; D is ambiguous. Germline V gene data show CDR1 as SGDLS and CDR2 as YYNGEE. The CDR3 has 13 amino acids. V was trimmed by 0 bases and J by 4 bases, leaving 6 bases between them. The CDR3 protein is CASSVAPPDTQYF. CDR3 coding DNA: TGTGCCAGCAGCGTAGCGCCCCCAGATACGCAGTATTTT.

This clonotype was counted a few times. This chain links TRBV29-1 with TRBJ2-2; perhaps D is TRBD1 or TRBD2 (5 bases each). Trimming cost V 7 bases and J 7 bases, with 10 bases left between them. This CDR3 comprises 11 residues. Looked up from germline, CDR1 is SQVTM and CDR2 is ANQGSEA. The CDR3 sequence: CSGDGDGELFF. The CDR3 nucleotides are TGCAGCGGGGACGGGGACGGGGAGCTGTTTTTT.